This TCR beta chain was identified during a study of blood T cells in healthy people across ages. Sample-barcoded 5' priming and a J-beta primer mix drove a second PCR of roughly 6 to 12 cycles. TCRdb recomputed calls from the 5' RACE reads with MiXCR, one row per CDR3 protein. Of 550,000 to 750,000 distinct CDR3 sequences listed, around a fifth were seen once; the top ten hold roughly 3.4%. Study-level points and caveats: Both higher diversity and more naive CD4+ cells marked long-lived donors when set against aged donors.

CDR1 SNHLY and CDR2 FYNNEI come from the germline V gene. J was trimmed by 6 bases and V by 3 bases; bases with no gene match: 4. CDR3 length: 15 amino acids. A note on this clonotype: Its specificity is unknown.

The receptor's source is a man aged 70 or older in good health. Sequenced: blood. The V gene is TRBV2, the J gene TRBJ2-1; 11 nucleotides align to TRBD2. The CDR3 DNA sequence: TGTGCCAGCAGTGACGGACTAGCGGGCGCCAATGAGCAGTTCTTC. It encodes CASSDGLAGANEQFF.